The 2 T cell receptor beta chains listed next were all sequenced from one sample in a study of T cell repertoires in cytomegalovirus infection (dated by TCRdb to between 2018 and 2021). These reads were obtained on an Illumina HiSeq 1500. Through fastp at Q25 and MiXCR, TCRdb rebuilt clones from the public reads, retaining in-frame beta chains. Entries are consolidated by CDR3 protein sequence, retaining the most common genes and DNA. Across this sample there are roughly 230,000 distinct CDR3 sequences, with about 20% seen only once. The ten most abundant clones make up approximately 18% of the sample. Sequenced input: CD8+ T cells from PBMCs. These receptors all come from a human donor in good health (CMV status not recorded). Some clones in this sample may be carry-over from other donors' samples.

This chain links TRBV19 with TRBJ1-1; 12 bases fit TRBD1. V trimming: 3 bases; J trimming: 3 bases; junction bases outside the gene matches: 8. Germline lookup yields CDR1 LNHDA and CDR2 SQIVND (reference sequence). This CDR3 comprises 17 residues. The CDR3 protein is CASSMAGTGGRDTEAFF. CDR3 coding DNA: TGTGCCAGTAGTATGGCCGGGACAGGGGGCAGGGACACTGAAGCTTTCTTT.

The rearrangement uses TRBV27 and TRBJ2-7; D is tentatively TRBD1 or TRBD2 (6 bases each). The CDR3 runs 14 residues. V lost 4 bases and J lost 4, with 14 bases in between. CDR1 is MNHEY, CDR2 SMNVEV, per germline (reference sequence). This chain's CDR3 is CASSWAGQPYEQYF. CDR3 DNA: TGTGCCAGCAGTTGGGCGGGACAACCTTACGAGCAGTACTTC.